The 30 T cell receptor beta chains below all came from one sample that was sequenced in a study of cytomegalovirus exposure and HLA in healthy donors. Vbeta (60) and Jbeta (13) primers were used in the PCR. Sequenced by immunoSEQ multiplex PCR; TCRdb stores in-frame clones only, minus some. The table has under 250,000 clones, more than 75% seen once. Sequenced: PBMCs. These TCRs come from a human donor in good health.

The V call is TRBV5-4, the J call TRBJ2-1, with D perhaps TRBD2 (5 bases). Germline assignment: CDR1 SGHNT and CDR2 YYREEE (reference sequence). This CDR3 region has 16 residues. Trimming took off 4 bases at V and 2 bases at J, with 16 bases between the two ends. The CDR3: CASSRSSGGAYNEQFF. CDR3 DNA: TGTGCCAGCAGCCGGTCATCCGGAGGCGCCTACAATGAGCAGTTCTTC.

The J gene is TRBJ2-1, the V gene TRBV6-1, with a tentative D call TRBD2 (5 bases). The ends were cut back, 5 bases at V and 5 bases at J, with 10 bases in the middle. This CDR3 comprises 13 residues. Germline V gives CDR1 MNHNS, CDR2 SASEGT. In nucleotides, the CDR3 is TGTGCCAGCAGTAGCGGACCCGACAATGAGCAGTTCTTC. This sequence encodes CASSSGPDNEQFF.

The sample holds a few counts of this clone. The V and J genes are TRBV9 and TRBJ2-1; D remains ambiguous. The CDR3 is 15 residues long. The germline V gene encodes CDR1 SGDLS and CDR2 YYNGEE. The V gene lost 0 bases and the J gene lost 2 bases, with 9 bases spanning the gap. CDR3 DNA: TGTGCCAGCAGCGTAGAGGAGCGCCCCTACAATGAGCAGTTCTTC. Amino acid sequence: CASSVEERPYNEQFF.

This clone was detected a few times. This chain connects TRBV9 to TRBJ2-4, with 7 bases that match TRBD1. The CDR3 runs to 16 residues. CDR1 is SGDLS, CDR2 YYNGEE, per germline. The trim removed 3 bases at V and 5 bases at J, leaving 11 bases unmatched. CDR3: CASSGGLRTGENIQYF. The CDR3 DNA is TGTGCCAGCAGCGGGGGCCTCCGGACAGGCGAAAACATTCAGTACTTC.

The CDR3 DNA sequence: TGCGCCAGCAGCCAAAGTCAACGGGACAGGGCCCGGAACGAAAAACTGTTTTTT. Protein product: CASSQSQRDRARNEKLFF. The V and J genes are TRBV4-1 and TRBJ1-4; the match to TRBD1 covers 9 bases. The germline gives CDR1 MGHRA, CDR2 YSYEKL. J lost 8 bases, V lost 2 bases, and 15 bases had no gene match. CDR3 length equals 18 residues.

The rearrangement joins TRBV9 to TRBJ2-5; unclear D gene. The CDR3 has 14 amino acids. V was cut by 0 bases and J by 1 base, with 7 bases left in between. The germline gives CDR1 SGDLS, CDR2 YYNGEE. CDR3 sequence reads: CASSVEVSQETQYF. The CDR3, as DNA: TGTGCCAGCAGCGTAGAAGTTAGCCAAGAGACCCAGTACTTC. Full variable domain (rest looked up from reference TRBV9 and TRBJ2-5): DSGVTQTPKHLITATGQRVTLRCSPRSGDLSVYWYQQSLDQGLQFLIQYYNGEERAKGNILERFSAQQFPDLHSELNLSSLELGDSALYFCASSVEVSQETQYFGPGTRLLVL.

V usage is TRBV7-3 and J usage is TRBJ2-3; no clear D gene. Trimming stripped 3 bases from V and 0 bases from J, with 7 bases between. The V gene's germline CDR1 is SGHTA and CDR2 FQGTGA. The CDR3 consists of 14 residues. CDR3 in amino acids: CASSFSFSTDTQYF. CDR3 DNA: TGTGCCAGCAGCTTTAGTTTTAGCACAGATACGCAGTATTTT.

This clone was detected a few times. CDR3 coding DNA: TGTGCCAGCAGCGAGACAGGGGGGATGGCTCACGAGCAGTACTTC. Translation: CASSETGGMAHEQYF. The V and J genes are TRBV9 and TRBJ2-5; 9 bases align to TRBD1. TRBJ2-7 explains the end of the DNA better; the J call may be wrong. The CDR3 contains 15 residues. Germline V gives CDR1 SGDLS, CDR2 YYNGEE.

This clone has just one count. The CDR3 protein is CASSDRPGQGLFVTKNIQYF. The CDR3 DNA reads TGTGCCAGCAGTGACCGACCGGGACAGGGGTTGTTTGTGACCAAAAACATTCAGTACTTC. V gene TRBV6-1 combines with J gene TRBJ2-4; 10 bases line up with TRBD1. Germline CDR1 and CDR2: MNHNS and SASEGT. This CDR3 comprises 20 residues. V dropped 3 bases and J dropped 2; count of bases not matched to a gene: 16.

The chain has TRBV10-3 and TRBJ2-7, with 12 bases aligning to TRBD2. The CDR3 consists of 14 residues. CDR1 and CDR2 (germline): ENHRY, SYGVKD. After removal of 7 bases from V and 2 bases from J, the junction contained 3 bases not matched to a gene. The CDR3 nucleotides read TGTGCCATCACCACTAGCGGGGGGACCTACGAGCAGTACTTC. This translates into CAITTSGGTYEQYF.

V usage is TRBV5-8 and J usage is TRBJ1-5; D might be TRBD1 (5 bases). CDR1 and CDR2 (germline): SGHTS, YDEGEE. The CDR3 runs 15 residues. The V end was cut by 5 bases, the J end by 5 bases, with 17 bases between. The CDR3 sequence: CASSSGQGIYQPQHF. The CDR3 DNA reads as TGTGCCAGCAGTAGTGGGCAGGGTATATATCAGCCCCAGCATTTT.

This chain links TRBV19 with TRBJ1-2, with 9 bases that match TRBD1. This CDR3 region has 15 residues. V dropped 6 bases and J dropped 4; count of bases not matched to a gene: 9. Germline CDR1 LNHDA, CDR2 SQIVND (reference sequence). The CDR3 protein is CASRTGQGFGYGYTF. CDR3 sequence (DNA): TGTGCCAGTAGGACCGGACAGGGGTTTGGCTATGGCTACACCTTC.

V is TRBV27 and J is TRBJ2-1; TRBD2 might be the D (5 bases). The V and J ends lost 6 bases and 0 bases respectively, with 9 bases between them. The CDR3 contains 14 residues. Germline-derived CDR1 and CDR2 are MNHEY and SMNVEV (reference sequence). Here the CDR3 reads CASRLTSSYNEQFF. CDR3 DNA: TGTGCCAGCAGATTAACTAGCTCCTACAATGAGCAGTTCTTC.

V and J are TRBV28 and TRBJ1-2; possible D gene TRBD1, 5 bases. The CDR3 consists of 14 residues. Germline V gene data show CDR1 as MDHEN and CDR2 as SYDVKM. V shed 7 bases and J shed 5 bases, with 17 bases lying between them. CDR3 loop: CASTYRLARYGYTF. The CDR3 bases are TGTGCCAGCACGTACAGGTTGGCGAGGTATGGCTACACCTTC.

The rearrangement links TRBV28 to TRBJ1-4, with 10 bases aligning to TRBD1. In germline, CDR1 is MDHEN, CDR2 SYDVKM. The CDR3 has 16 amino acids. V lost 3 bases, J lost 8 bases, and 9 bases stayed unmatched. CDR3 residues: CASSFLGQGPGEKLFF. CDR3 nucleotide sequence: TGTGCCAGCAGTTTCCTGGGACAGGGGCCGGGAGAAAAACTGTTTTTT.

V gene TRBV7-2 combines with J gene TRBJ2-5, with 15 bases identical to TRBD2. The CDR3 covers 18 residues. The V gene's germline CDR1 is SGHTA and CDR2 FQGNSA. V dropped 3 bases and J dropped 0; count of bases not matched to a gene: 5. CDR3 amino acids: CASSFGLAGGPDQETQYF. The CDR3 DNA reads TGTGCCAGCAGCTTTGGACTAGCGGGAGGGCCAGACCAAGAGACCCAGTACTTC.

V usage is TRBV5-4 and J usage is TRBJ1-1, with 10 bases lining up with TRBD1. The junction had 5 bases not matched to a gene; V was cut back by 0 bases and J by 6 bases. CDR3 length: 15 residues. The germline V gene has CDR1 SGHNT and CDR2 YYREEE (reference sequence). CDR3 sequence reads: CASSLGQGARPEAFF. The CDR3 coding sequence is TGTGCCAGCAGCTTGGGACAGGGGGCGCGTCCTGAAGCTTTCTTT.

The rearrangement links TRBV5-1 to TRBJ1-2; 7 bases match TRBD1. CDR1 is SGHRS and CDR2 is YFSETQ in the germline V gene. V was clipped by 1 base and J by 5 bases; unmatched bases: 11. The CDR3 is 16 residues long. CDR3 residues: CASSLTGKTGRYGYTF. The CDR3 DNA sequence: TGCGCCAGCAGCTTGACGGGAAAGACAGGGAGATATGGCTACACCTTC.

This chain joins TRBV7-8 and TRBJ1-1, with TRBD1 identical over 7 bases. In germline, CDR1 is SGHVS, CDR2 FQNEAQ. Losses at the gene ends were 11 bases for V and 2 bases for J; bases not matched to a gene: 2. The CDR3 runs 11 residues. In nucleotides, the CDR3 is TGTGCCTCAGGGGGAAACACTGAAGCTTTCTTT. Protein product: CASGGNTEAFF.

Comments on this clone: One end of the junction is discordant with germline, which a read error may explain. This chain uses TRBV2 with TRBJ1-4; D unclear. The CDR3 loop spans 12 amino acids. CDR1 and CDR2 (germline): SNHLY, FYNNEI. CDR3 protein: CASSTGREKLSF. As DNA, the CDR3 is TGTGCCAGTTCGACGGGGAGGGAAAAACTGTCTTTT. Full variable domain (rest looked up from reference TRBV2 and TRBJ1-4): EPEVTQTPSHQVTQMGQEVILRCVPISNHLYFYWYRQILGQKVEFLVSFYNNEISEKSEIFDDQFSVERPDGSNFTLKIRSTKLEDSAMYFCASSTGREKLSFGSGTQLSVL.

V is TRBV11-2 and J is TRBJ2-1; 7 nucleotides line up with TRBD1. Germline loops: CDR1 SGHAT, CDR2 FQNNGV. This CDR3 has 15 amino acids. V lost 4 bases to trimming and J lost 4 bases; unmatched junction nucleotides: 7. This CDR3 reads CASSSGQQIYNEQFF. CDR3 in DNA: TGTGCCAGCAGCTCGGGACAGCAAATTTACAATGAGCAGTTCTTC.

The V call is TRBV2, the J call TRBJ2-7, with 10 bases aligning to TRBD1. The trim removed 6 bases at V and 6 bases at J, leaving 8 bases unmatched. CDR1 and CDR2 (germline): SNHLY, FYNNEI. CDR3 size: 14 residues. CDR3 nucleotide sequence: TGTGCCAGCAGGATGGACAGGGGGTTGTTCGAGCAGTACTTC. Its translation: CASRMDRGLFEQYF. The entire variable domain, with the rest obtained from reference TRBV2 and TRBJ2-7, is as follows: EPEVTQTPSHQVTQMGQEVILRCVPISNHLYFYWYRQILGQKVEFLVSFYNNEISEKSEIFDDQFSVERPDGSNFTLKIRSTKLEDSAMYFCASRMDRGLFEQYFGPGTRLTVT.

V usage is TRBV9 and J usage is TRBJ2-5; D is perhaps TRBD2 (5 bases). The V end was cut by 4 bases, the J end by 0 bases, with 16 bases between. Germline lookup yields CDR1 SGDLS and CDR2 YYNGEE. The CDR3 is 16 residues long. Here the CDR3 DNA reads TGTGCCAGCAGCCCCATGGTCGGGAATAACCAAGAGACCCAGTACTTC. This translates into CASSPMVGNNQETQYF.

This sequence joins TRBV7-6 and TRBJ2-5; TRBD1 agrees at 8 bases. This CDR3 region has 14 residues. The trim removed 4 bases at V and 4 bases at J, leaving 5 bases unmatched. Germline-derived CDR1 and CDR2 are SGHVS and FNYEAQ. CDR3 in amino acids: CASSSRTGTETQYF. The CDR3 coding sequence is TGTGCCAGCAGCTCGAGGACAGGGACAGAGACCCAGTACTTC.

This clone showed up just once. This chain joins TRBV7-9 and TRBJ2-7; D uncertain. CDR1 is SEHNR, CDR2 FQNEAQ, per germline (reference sequence). V was clipped by 1 base and J by 2 bases, with 9 bases between them. This CDR3 is built from 14 residues. CDR3: CASSLGATAYEQYF. CDR3 in DNA: TGTGCCAGCAGCTTAGGGGCTACAGCCTACGAGCAGTACTTC.

This chain connects TRBV5-8 to TRBJ2-1; D gene uncertain. CDR1 is SGHTS, CDR2 YDEGEE, per germline. V was pared by 4 bases and J by 0 bases, with 5 bases between. The length of the CDR3 is 13 residues. CDR3 bases: TGTGCCAGCAGCACATTCTCCTACAATGAGCAGTTCTTC. Protein: CASSTFSYNEQFF. Filled out from reference TRBV5-8 and TRBJ2-1, the complete variable domain reads EAGVTQSPTHLIKTRGQQATLRCSPISGHTSVYWYQQALGLGLQFLLWYDEGEERNRGNFPPRFSGRQFPNYSSELNVNALELEDSALYLCASSTFSYNEQFFGPGTRLTVL.

V usage is TRBV5-1 and J usage is TRBJ2-2, with TRBD2 identical over 9 bases. CDR3 length equals 16 residues. J lost 2 bases, V lost 3 bases, and 5 bases had no gene match. Germline values: CDR1 SGHRS, CDR2 YFSETQ. The DNA of the CDR3 is TGCGCCAGCAGCTACCTAGCGGGGCCCAACACCGGGGAGCTGTTTTTT. Its translation is CASSYLAGPNTGELFF.

CDR3 bases: TGTGCCAGCAGCGGGAGCTCCTACAATGAGCAGTTCTTC. Translation: CASSGSSYNEQFF. The J gene is TRBJ2-1, the V gene TRBV2, with D possibly TRBD2 on 6 matching bases. Germline CDR1 reads SNHLY; CDR2 reads FYNNEI. V was cut by 6 bases and J by 0 bases, with 6 bases left in between. This CDR3 is built from 13 residues.

The gene calls are TRBV5-1 and TRBJ2-2; the D gene is possibly TRBD1 (5 bases). This CDR3 is built from 14 residues. V was shortened by 5 bases and J by 1 base, with 9 bases between the two germline ends. Germline lookup yields CDR1 SGHRS and CDR2 YFSETQ. CDR3: CASRWTWNTGELFF. CDR3 sequence (DNA): TGCGCCAGCAGATGGACATGGAACACCGGGGAGCTGTTTTTT.

The gene calls are TRBV6-6 and TRBJ2-2, with TRBD1 matching over 7 bases. Unmatched junction bases numbered 9, after V lost 6 bases and J lost 5 bases. CDR3 length: 15 residues. Germline loops: CDR1 MNHNY, CDR2 SVGAGI (reference sequence). The CDR3 sequence is CASRKRDRETGELFF. CDR3 DNA: TGTGCCAGCAGAAAAAGGGACAGAGAGACCGGGGAGCTGTTTTTT.